A single TCR beta chain is shown here with its context. The antigen is not known. The sample belongs to a study of shared clonotypes between healthy human individuals. Overall study findings and caveats: Relative to memory subsets, naive subsets generally showed larger estimated richness.

Generated by immunoSEQ multiplex PCR, the TCRdb table keeps only in-frame clones and is missing some. The table lists a few million clones, just under 95% of them singletons. This CDR3 has 17 amino acids. Selected positively for CCR7 and CD45RO-negative, naive CD8 cells excluded terminally differentiated effector memory CD45RA+ cells. There were no recent acute infections or vaccinations among the donors, who were healthy HIV-negative adults. All of the donors resided in Nashville, Tennessee, and each was a Caucasian adult. The chain links TRBV21-1 to TRBJ2-5; TRBD1, the D gene given by the table, was not confirmed from the DNA. TRBV21-1 is noted as a pseudogene. The specimen sequenced was naive CD8+ T cells from PBMCs. The receptor comes from a young man in good health. Some clones in this sample may be carry-over from other donors' samples. CDR3 amino acids: CASSKAGQRFYQETQYF. CDR3 bases: TGTGCCAGCAGCAAAGCGGGACAGAGATTTTATCAAGAGACCCAGTACTTC.